Below are 18 T cell receptor beta chains sequenced from a single sample in a study of T-cell reconstitution after alpha-beta-depleted transplantation in children. As it was prepared, the TCRbeta library received unique molecular identifiers. TCRdb reprocessed the PCR reads with MiXCR, giving one entry per CDR3 protein. Among 580,000 or so distinct CDR3 sequences listed, roughly 23% were seen once. The sequenced sample was PBMCs, mostly from graft donor cells, obtained 360 days after TCRalphabeta/CD19-depleted stem cell transplant. The receptors derive from a boy under two years old who had a stem cell transplant for acute myeloid leukemia, so the T cells may come from the graft donor.

V and J are TRBV20-1 and TRBJ2-3, with 13 bases matching TRBD2. The V gene's germline CDR1 is DFQATT and CDR2 SNEGSKA (reference sequence). The CDR3 consists of 19 residues. Trimming at V came to 1 base and at J to 4 bases, leaving 14 bases not matched to a gene. This CDR3 is CSARVHTPFGLAGADTQYF. The CDR3 DNA follows: TGCAGTGCTAGAGTACATACCCCCTTTGGACTAGCGGGAGCAGATACGCAGTATTTT.

In its sample, this clonotype was seen many times. The CDR3 coding sequence is TGTGCCTGGAGTGTACATCCGGTTATGAACACTGAAGCTTTCTTT. This translates into CAWSVHPVMNTEAFF. V is TRBV30 and J is TRBJ1-1; unclear D gene. Germline V gene sequence: CDR1 GTSNPN, CDR2 SVGIG (reference sequence). This CDR3 contains 15 residues. V was trimmed by 0 bases and J by 0 bases, leaving 11 bases between them.

There are a few counts of this clonotype. The genes are TRBV7-6 and TRBJ2-1; D is uncertain. V lost 5 bases and J 7 bases, leaving 12 bases between the germline ends. The germline gives CDR1 SGHVS, CDR2 FNYEAQ. The CDR3 totals 13 residues. The CDR3 is CASSMRTENEQFF. CDR3 nucleotide sequence: TGTGCCAGCAGCATGAGGACGGAAAATGAGCAGTTCTTC. Full variable domain (rest looked up from reference TRBV7-6 and TRBJ2-1): GAGVSQSPRYKVTKRGQDVALRCDPISGHVSLYWYRQALGQGPEFLTYFNYEAQQDKSGLPNDRFSAERPEGSISTLTIQRTEQRDSAMYRCASSMRTENEQFFGPGTRLTVL.

This clonotype was detected only once. The chain employs TRBV6-2 or TRBV6-3 and TRBJ2-2; D gene ambiguous. The V gene's germline CDR1 is MNHEY and CDR2 SVGEGT. CDR3 length: 14 residues. V was clipped by 0 bases and J by 6 bases, with 8 bases between them. The CDR3 DNA reads as TGTGCCAGCAGTTACTCGTCGACACCCGGGGAGCTGTTTTTT. It yields the protein CASSYSSTPGELFF.

The chain employs TRBV2 and TRBJ2-5, with D possibly being TRBD2 (5 bases). CDR3 length equals 13 residues. V gave up 1 base and J gave up 4 bases, with 7 bases separating them. The germline V gene has CDR1 SNHLY and CDR2 FYNNEI. CDR3 region: CASSEVGRETQYF. For the CDR3, the DNA is TGTGCCAGCAGTGAAGTTGGGAGAGAGACCCAGTACTTC.

CDR3 sequence reads: CASSLSGRLQETQYF. The CDR3 DNA is TGTGCCAGCAGCTTATCGGGACGCCTCCAAGAGACCCAGTACTTC. The chain combines TRBV7-9 with TRBJ2-5; either TRBD1 or TRBD2 may supply D (5 bases each). Germline CDR1 SEHNR, CDR2 FQNEAQ (reference sequence). The CDR3 has 15 amino acids. The V gene lost 2 bases and the J gene lost 1 base, with 11 bases spanning the gap.

This clonotype came up a few times. The chain has TRBV4-1 and TRBJ1-6; no definite D call. CDR3 size: 17 residues. With 4 bases removed from V and 0 bases from J, the gap between germline ends came to 13 bases. The germline V gene encodes CDR1 MGHRA and CDR2 YSYEKL. CDR3 in amino acids: CASSPLPGDSYNSPLHF. As DNA, the CDR3 is TGCGCCAGCAGCCCCCTGCCCGGGGACTCCTATAATTCACCCCTCCACTTT.

J is TRBJ2-7 and V is TRBV4-3, with 8 bases fitting TRBD1. The trim removed 0 bases at V and 2 bases at J, leaving 9 bases unmatched. The CDR3 has 17 residues. CDR1 and CDR2 (germline): LGHNA, YSLEER. CDR3: CASSQEGTGSAAYEQYF. For the CDR3, the DNA is TGCGCCAGCAGCCAAGAAGGGACAGGATCCGCTGCCTACGAGCAGTACTTC.

This chain links TRBV6-5 with TRBJ2-2, with unresolved D. Germline lookup yields CDR1 MNHEY and CDR2 SVGAGI. This CDR3 is built from 12 residues. V was trimmed by 2 bases and J by 8 bases, leaving 6 bases between them. The CDR3 DNA sequence: TGTGCCAGCAGTTACCCTGGGGGGGAGCTGTTTTTT. Amino acids: CASSYPGGELFF.

The chain joins TRBV29-1 to TRBJ2-7; D might be TRBD2 (6 bases). CDR1 is SQVTM, CDR2 ANQGSEA, per germline. V was cut by 1 base and J by 4 bases, with 11 bases left in between. This CDR3 has 13 residues. CDR3 sequence: CSVEAGLSYEQYF. DNA for the CDR3: TGCAGCGTTGAAGCGGGACTTTCTTACGAGCAGTACTTC.

This clonotype was counted many times. This chain uses TRBV5-1 with TRBJ2-7; D possibly corresponds to TRBD1 (6 bases). Germline values: CDR1 SGHRS, CDR2 YFSETQ. The CDR3 spans 15 residues. Trimming stripped 3 bases from V and 1 base from J, with 14 bases between. CDR3 coding DNA: TGCGCCAGCAGCTATATACGAACAGGGTCCTACGAGCAGTACTTC. Translation: CASSYIRTGSYEQYF.

This clonotype was detected a few times. This sequence joins TRBV5-1 and TRBJ2-5, with 10 nucleotides matching TRBD2. Per the germline V gene, CDR1 is SGHRS and CDR2 is YFSETQ. Trimming at V came to 2 bases and at J to 2 bases, leaving 0 bases not matched to a gene. The CDR3 is 14 residues long. In DNA, the CDR3 is TGCGCCAGCAGCTTACTAGCGGGGCAAGAGACCCAGTACTTC. It is translated as CASSLLAGQETQYF. Full variable domain (remainder filled in from reference TRBV5-1 and TRBJ2-5): KAGVTQTPRYLIKTRGQQVTLSCSPISGHRSVSWYQQTPGQGLQFLFEYFSETQRNKGNFPGRFSGRQFSNSRSEMNVSTLELGDSALYLCASSLLAGQETQYFGPGTRLLVL.

This clonotype has just a few counts. This chain uses TRBV27 with TRBJ1-5; perhaps TRBD1 as D (6 bases). This CDR3 has 13 residues. V gave up 3 bases and J gave up 5 bases, with 8 bases separating them. Germline V gene sequence: CDR1 MNHEY, CDR2 SMNVEV (reference sequence). The DNA for the CDR3 is TGTGCCAGCAGTTTCCGGGGGCATCAGCCCCAGCATTTT. Translated: CASSFRGHQPQHF.

This chain joins TRBV5-8 and TRBJ2-1; 8 bases line up with TRBD2. The CDR3 spans 14 residues. J gave up 5 bases and V 5 bases, and 6 bases lay outside the gene matches. Germline-derived CDR1 and CDR2 are SGHTS and YDEGEE. In DNA form, the CDR3 reads TGTGCCAGCAGAACCGGGACTAGTAACAATGAGCAGTTCTTC. It yields the protein CASRTGTSNNEQFF. The variable domain in full, completed from reference TRBV5-8 and TRBJ2-1, reads EAGVTQSPTHLIKTRGQQATLRCSPISGHTSVYWYQQALGLGLQFLLWYDEGEERNRGNFPPRFSGRQFPNYSSELNVNALELEDSALYLCASRTGTSNNEQFFGPGTRLTVL.

In this sample, this clonotype turned up many times. The chain joins TRBV5-1 to TRBJ2-7; D gene uncertain. Germline lookup yields CDR1 SGHRS and CDR2 YFSETQ. The CDR3 has 11 residues. The V end lost 4 bases, the J end lost 5 bases, and 7 bases lay between the germline ends. The CDR3 is CASSAGDEQYF. The CDR3 bases are TGCGCCAGCAGCGCCGGAGACGAGCAGTACTTC.

This clonotype was seen a few times. V is TRBV9 and J is TRBJ2-1; TRBD2 aligns across 7 bases. The CDR3 contains 13 residues. The trim removed 3 bases at V and 9 bases at J, leaving 6 bases unmatched. The germline CDR1 and CDR2 sequences are SGDLS and YYNGEE. The CDR3 sequence is CASSDLWGGEQFF. As DNA, the CDR3 is TGTGCCAGCAGCGATCTATGGGGGGGTGAGCAGTTCTTC. The entire variable domain, with the rest obtained from reference TRBV9 and TRBJ2-1, is as follows: DSGVTQTPKHLITATGQRVTLRCSPRSGDLSVYWYQQSLDQGLQFLIQYYNGEERAKGNILERFSAQQFPDLHSELNLSSLELGDSALYFCASSDLWGGEQFFGPGTRLTVL.

In this sample, this clonotype turned up a few times. The chain uses TRBV12-3 or TRBV12-4 and TRBJ1-1; D not certain. Trimming took off 3 bases at V and 4 bases at J, with 9 bases between the two ends. This CDR3 has 13 residues. This chain's CDR3 is CASSFSRPTEAFF. The CDR3, as DNA: TGTGCCAGCAGTTTCTCACGGCCCACTGAAGCTTTCTTT.

This clonotype came up a few times. The chain links TRBV20-1 to TRBJ1-2, with D maybe TRBD1 (6 bases). This CDR3 comprises 14 residues. V dropped 0 bases and J dropped 6 bases, with 14 bases sitting between them. The germline gives CDR1 DFQATT, CDR2 SNEGSKA (reference sequence). The CDR3 DNA is TGCAGTGCTAGAGAGCGTCAGGGGATCGATGGCTACACCTTC. Amino acid sequence: CSARERQGIDGYTF.